One T cell receptor beta chain is described in this entry. Antigen: not known. Profiled with immunoSEQ multiplex PCR; TCRdb holds only in-frame clones, not every one. In the table there are under 90,000 clones, around 90% of which are singletons. The sample comes from a study of graft-versus-host responses after intestinal transplantation. Looking at the study overall: Those transplanted obtained multivisceral, liver-intestinal, or isolated intestinal grafts. Every recipient had anti-thymocyte globulin induction and around three years of tacrolimus plus steroids. Study-wide points: In recipient marrow, GvH clones were found, and some appeared first in ileum or blood. The study associated peak circulating GvH clone levels with early post-transplant HvG declines.

Trimming removed 7 bases from V and 0 bases from J, with 13 bases in between. CDR1 and CDR2 (germline): SNHLY, FYNNEI. There are 15 residues in the CDR3. This receptor was identified in a human donor who was the organ donor for an intestinal transplant. The chain combines TRBV2 with TRBJ2-1; a possible D gene is TRBD2 (5 bases). Sequences were derived from unstimulated CD4+ T cells sorted from spleen or lymph node cells, sampled before transplant. This CDR3 reads CASKGGLSSYNEQFF. The CDR3 DNA follows: TGTGCCAGCAAGGGCGGGCTGAGCTCCTACAATGAGCAGTTCTTC.